Listed below are T cell receptor beta chains from one sample, sequenced in a study of T cell repertoires in cytomegalovirus infection. TCRdb redid the calling of the reads with MiXCR, one entry per CDR3 protein. The table includes about 150,000 distinct CDR3 sequences, about a quarter detected once. The sample consisted of PBMCs. These receptors were taken from a human donor in good health (CMV status not recorded). Some clones in this sample may be carry-over from other donors' samples. CDR3s include the opening cysteine and the closing phenylalanine or tryptophan. The D gene is left open where the match is weak. Only part of the rows carry a size: once, few, many, or a class if the clone is expanded.

D	size	V	J	CDR3	DNA
TRBD2	few	TRBV5-4	TRBJ2-5	CASSFPGGQETQYF	TGTGCCAGCAGCTTCCCGGGGGGGCAAGAGACCCAGTACTTC
TRBD1	few	TRBV7-9	TRBJ1-2	CASSPGGNNYGYTF	TGTGCCAGCAGCCCAGGGGGGAATAACTATGGCTACACCTTC
TRBD1	few	TRBV7-9	TRBJ1-2	CASSLARDRDGGYTF	TGTGCCAGCAGCTTAGCCAGGGACAGGGATGGCGGCTACACCTTC
-	many	TRBV7-2	TRBJ2-1	CASSASYNEQFF	TGTGCCAGCAGCGCGTCTTACAATGAGCAGTTCTTC
-	-	TRBV20-1	TRBJ1-4	CSGTPKMDNEKLFF	TGCAGTGGGACACCGAAGATGGATAATGAAAAACTGTTTTTT
-	many	TRBV20-1	TRBJ1-5	CSANRLGGRSNQPQHF	TGCAGTGCCAATCGATTGGGGGGTCGGAGCAATCAGCCCCAGCATTTT
-	-	TRBV28	TRBJ1-1	CASNFGSQEAFF	TGTGCCAGCAACTTCGGCAGCCAGGAAGCTTTCTTT
TRBD1	-	TRBV10-2	TRBJ1-5	CASAGGQGGPYSNQPQHF	TGCGCCAGCGCCGGAGGACAGGGGGGACCGTATAGCAATCAGCCCCAGCATTTT
-	-	TRBV5-5	TRBJ1-3	CASSLMDQPSGNTIYF	TGTGCCAGCAGCTTGATGGACCAACCCTCTGGAAACACCATATATTTT
-	many	TRBV7-2	TRBJ2-2	CASSTRSTGELFF	TGTGCCAGCAGCACTCGTAGTACCGGGGAGCTGTTTTTT
-	once	TRBV20-1	TRBJ2-5	CSARVAETQYF	TGCAGTGCTAGGGTGGCAGAGACCCAGTACTTC
-	few	TRBV29-1	TRBJ1-2	CSVEDPRGTHIF	TGCAGCGTTGAAGACCCGCGGGGCACCCACATCTTC
TRBD1	few	TRBV12-3/TRBV12-4	TRBJ1-1	CASSTWDRLKDRVTEAFF	TGTGCCAGCAGTACGTGGGACAGGTTAAAGGATAGGGTTACTGAAGCTTTCTTT
-	many	TRBV7-2	TRBJ1-5	CASSFDRNQPQHF	TGTGCCAGCAGCTTCGACAGAAACCAGCCCCAGCATTTT
-	-	TRBV5-1	TRBJ2-3	CASSLGGSQDTQYF	TGCGCCAGCAGCTTGGGTGGGAGTCAAGATACGCAGTATTTT
TRBD2	-	TRBV7-2	TRBJ2-2	CASSSAGTSISGELFF	TGTGCCAGCAGCTCGGCGGGGACTAGCATTTCCGGGGAGCTGTTTTTT
-	many	TRBV7-2	TRBJ1-6	CASSEGLTTPLHF	TGTGCCAGCAGCGAAGGACTTACAACACCCCTCCACTTT
TRBD2	many	TRBV28	TRBJ2-4	CASSSGLAGEWNIQYF	TGTGCCAGCAGTTCGGGACTAGCGGGGGAGTGGAACATTCAGTACTTC
TRBD2	many	TRBV7-2	TRBJ2-7	CASSSGTSGMIPYEQYF	TGTGCCAGCAGCTCCGGGACTAGCGGGATGATTCCCTACGAGCAGTACTTC
-	few	TRBV7-9	TRBJ1-3	CASSPGPGTGNTIYF	TGTGCCAGCAGCCCGGGACCAGGGACTGGAAACACCATATATTTT
-	-	TRBV6-6	TRBJ1-5	CASSYQPNQPQHF	TGTGCCAGCAGTTACCAGCCCAATCAGCCCCAGCATTTT
-	many	TRBV7-2	TRBJ2-5	CASSRNSGLETQYF	TGTGCCAGCAGCCGAAACTCAGGGTTGGAGACCCAGTACTTC
-	few	TRBV25-1	TRBJ1-6	CASSEFGGNSPLHF	TGTGCCAGCAGTGAATTTGGGGGCAATTCACCCCTCCACTTT
-	-	TRBV25-1	TRBJ2-5	CASSEFGRFQETQYF	TGTGCCAGCAGTGAATTCGGTAGATTCCAAGAGACCCAGTACTTC
TRBD2	many	TRBV7-2	TRBJ2-3	CASSLGRGGRTDTQYF	TGTGCCAGCAGCTTAGGGCGGGGGGGCCGCACAGATACGCAGTATTTT
-	few	TRBV7-6	TRBJ1-1	CASSFQGNQAFF	TGTGCCAGCAGCTTCCAGGGTAATCAAGCTTTCTTT
-	-	TRBV29-1	TRBJ2-7	CSVAGRRAYEQYF	TGCAGCGTTGCGGGCAGGCGAGCCTACGAGCAGTACTTC
TRBD1	-	TRBV12-3/TRBV12-4	TRBJ2-1	CASSFPGGQQFF	TGTGCCAGCAGTTTCCCAGGGGGACAACAGTTCTTC
TRBD1	many	TRBV28	TRBJ2-2	CASLGTGEIYGELFF	TGTGCCAGCCTCGGGACAGGGGAAATATACGGGGAGCTGTTTTTT
TRBD2	many	TRBV7-6	TRBJ2-1	CASSLTGTSGLNEQFF	TGTGCCAGCAGCTTGACCGGGACTAGCGGCCTCAATGAGCAGTTCTTC
-	-	TRBV4-1	TRBJ1-2	CASSQDWGDYGYTF	TGCGCCAGCAGCCAAGATTGGGGTGACTATGGCTACACCTTC
-	-	TRBV5-3	TRBJ2-2	CASSLIGKSNTGELFF	TGTGCCAGCAGCTTGATCGGTAAATCGAACACCGGGGAGCTGTTTTTT
-	-	TRBV20-1	TRBJ2-3	CSARAPYNTDTQYF	TGCAGTGCTAGAGCCCCCTACAACACAGATACGCAGTATTTT
-	-	TRBV4-3	TRBJ2-2	CASSLLAEITGELFF	TGCGCCAGCAGCCTTTTAGCGGAGATCACCGGGGAGCTGTTTTTT
-	few	TRBV7-2	TRBJ2-7	CASSLARETAYEQYF	TGTGCCAGCAGCTTAGCACGGGAGACCGCCTACGAGCAGTACTTC
-	few	TRBV6-5	TRBJ1-2	CASSLQVQQEGYTF	TGTGCCAGCAGTTTACAGGTACAACAGGAAGGCTACACCTTC
TRBD2	medium-sized	TRBV7-2	TRBJ2-1	CASSVGLAGGNEQFF	TGTGCCAGCAGCGTAGGACTAGCGGGAGGAAATGAGCAGTTCTTC
-	-	TRBV12-3/TRBV12-4	TRBJ1-1	CASSLAHWYGTTEAFF	TGTGCCAGCAGTTTAGCGCATTGGTACGGGACCACTGAAGCTTTCTTT
TRBD1	few	TRBV7-2	TRBJ2-4	CASSLRATGVPKNIQYF	TGTGCCAGCAGCTTAAGGGCGACAGGGGTTCCAAAAAACATTCAGTACTTC
-	-	TRBV20-1	TRBJ2-7	CSAKLGGAYEQYF	TGCAGTGCCAAGCTAGGAGGGGCCTACGAGCAGTACTTC
-	many	TRBV7-8	TRBJ1-4	CASSPGAGGIEKLFF	TGTGCCAGCAGCCCAGGTGCGGGGGGGATTGAAAAACTGTTTTTT
-	many	TRBV7-8	TRBJ2-1	CASSLDQTEQFF	TGTGCCAGCAGCTTAGACCAGACGGAGCAGTTCTTC
-	few	TRBV19	TRBJ1-1	CASSMLAGTEAFF	TGTGCCAGTAGTATGCTAGCGGGCACTGAAGCTTTCTTT
-	-	TRBV20-1	TRBJ2-3	CSARGTGSGTQYF	TGCAGTGCTAGAGGGACGGGATCGGGAACGCAGTATTTT
TRBD2	many	TRBV7-8	TRBJ2-7	CASSLGVGLGYEQYF	TGTGCCAGCAGCTTAGGTGTGGGACTAGGCTACGAGCAGTACTTC
TRBD2	few	TRBV12-3/TRBV12-4	TRBJ2-3	CASSQTSSTDTQYF	TGTGCCAGCAGTCAGACTAGCAGCACGGATACGCAGTATTTT
-	-	TRBV7-6	TRBJ2-5	CASSPGQYQETQYF	TGTGCCAGCAGCCCAGGACAGTACCAAGAGACCCAGTACTTC
-	few	TRBV28	TRBJ2-1	CASSPVGYNEQFF	TGTGCCAGCAGCCCGGTCGGATACAATGAGCAGTTCTTC